The rows below give T cell receptor beta chains drawn from one sample of a study of OX40 agonist ivuxolimab in advanced cancers. Method: immunoSEQ multiplex PCR; TCRdb's copy keeps in-frame clones and lacks some. Among fewer than 70,000 clones listed, around 77% were seen once. Sequenced material: CD4+ or CD8+ T cells sorted from blood, taken in a trial of the OX40 agonist ivuxolimab. The receptors derive from an adult with an advanced solid tumor such as melanoma, head and neck, liver or kidney cancer. Both conserved end residues are part of each CDR3. Each record gives: clone size, J gene, D gene, V gene, CDR3 length, CDR3 DNA, CDR3 protein. A D gene is named only where the DNA matches it firmly. Size values are once, few and many counts, or a class for expanded clones, and some rows have none.

clone size: medium-sized; J gene: TRBJ2-7; D gene: -; V gene: TRBV7-6; CDR3 length: 13; CDR3 DNA: TGTGCCAGCAGCCCCCGGGACCACTACGAGCAGTACTTC; CDR3 protein: CASSPRDHYEQYF
clone size: -; J gene: TRBJ2-3; D gene: -; V gene: TRBV7-9; CDR3 length: 13; CDR3 DNA: TGTGCCAGCAGCTTAGGGGGGAGGGATACGCAGTATTTT; CDR3 protein: CASSLGGRDTQYF
clone size: many; J gene: TRBJ2-7; D gene: TRBD2; V gene: TRBV9; CDR3 length: 14; CDR3 DNA: TGTGCCAGCAGCGTGCGACTAGCGGGAGACGAGCAGTACTTC; CDR3 protein: CASSVRLAGDEQYF
clone size: -; J gene: TRBJ2-1; D gene: TRBD2; V gene: TRBV15; CDR3 length: 14; CDR3 DNA: TGTGCCACCAGCAGAGGCGGGAGAGGGAATGAGCAGTTCTTC; CDR3 protein: CATSRGGRGNEQFF
clone size: -; J gene: TRBJ1-5; D gene: -; V gene: TRBV11-2; CDR3 length: 17; CDR3 DNA: TGTGCCAGCAGCTTAGGGGTAGGGGCCCGTAGCAATCAGCCCCAGCATTTT; CDR3 protein: CASSLGVGARSNQPQHF
clone size: -; J gene: TRBJ2-7; D gene: -; V gene: TRBV6-8; CDR3 length: 11; CDR3 DNA: TGTGCCAGCGGGATGGGCTACGAGCAGTACTTC; CDR3 protein: CASGMGYEQYF
clone size: -; J gene: TRBJ2-2; D gene: -; V gene: TRBV10-2; CDR3 length: 16; CDR3 DNA: TGCGCCAGCAGAGAAACTCTCGGGGGGCCCGGGGGGGAGCTGTTTTTT; CDR3 protein: CASRETLGGPGGELFF
clone size: -; J gene: TRBJ2-5; D gene: -; V gene: TRBV11-2; CDR3 length: 11; CDR3 DNA: TGTGCCAGCAGCTTATCGGAGACCCAGTACTTC; CDR3 protein: CASSLSETQYF
clone size: -; J gene: TRBJ1-5; D gene: -; V gene: TRBV19; CDR3 length: 15; CDR3 DNA: TGTGCCAGTAGTATCCTGGACAGAAGCAATCAGCCCCAGCATTTT; CDR3 protein: CASSILDRSNQPQHF
clone size: -; J gene: TRBJ1-1; D gene: -; V gene: TRBV28; CDR3 length: 14; CDR3 DNA: TGTGCCAGCAGTTTTTGGGGAGGGGACACTGAAGCTTTCTTT; CDR3 protein: CASSFWGGDTEAFF
clone size: -; J gene: TRBJ2-3; D gene: -; V gene: TRBV5-1; CDR3 length: 15; CDR3 DNA: TGCGCCAGCAGCTTTGGGACTGGAAGCACAGATACACAGTATTTT; CDR3 protein: CASSFGTGSTDTQYF
clone size: -; J gene: TRBJ1-4; D gene: TRBD1; V gene: TRBV25-1; CDR3 length: 15; CDR3 DNA: TGTGCCAGCAGTGAATACGGGACAGGGGTGGAAAAACTGTTTTTT; CDR3 protein: CASSEYGTGVEKLFF
clone size: -; J gene: TRBJ2-3; D gene: -; V gene: TRBV27; CDR3 length: 13; CDR3 DNA: TGTGCCAGCAGTTTATTGGACACAGATACGCAGTATTTT; CDR3 protein: CASSLLDTDTQYF
clone size: few; J gene: TRBJ1-2; D gene: TRBD1; V gene: TRBV5-5; CDR3 length: 16; CDR3 DNA: TGTGCCAGCAGCTCCGGGACAGGAGAAGCTAACTATGGCTACACCTTC; CDR3 protein: CASSSGTGEANYGYTF
clone size: -; J gene: TRBJ1-2; D gene: -; V gene: TRBV7-2; CDR3 length: 13; CDR3 DNA: TGTGCCAGCAGCTTAGGGCAGGGCCTTGGCTACACCTTC; CDR3 protein: CASSLGQGLGYTF
clone size: once; J gene: TRBJ1-6; D gene: -; V gene: TRBV30; CDR3 length: 16; CDR3 DNA: TGTGCCTGGATCCCGTGGGGAAGGTCCTATAATTCACCCCTCCACTTT; CDR3 protein: CAWIPWGRSYNSPLHF